This TCR beta chain was sequenced during a study of shared clonotypes between healthy human individuals. Across the study: Donors, aged 18 to 49, were a couple of women and three men.

Clones were sequenced by immunoSEQ multiplex PCR, and TCRdb holds only the in-frame ones, with some missing. The sample lists about 980,000 clones; less than 85% were seen once. Trimming cost V 1 base and J 2 bases, with 18 bases left between them. The CDR3 is made up of 18 amino acids. Germline values: CDR1 SGHTA, CDR2 FQGNSA. The V and J genes are TRBV7-2 and TRBJ1-5, with D unresolved. The sequencing input was memory CD4+ T cells sorted from blood. Stated subset: CD45RA-negative fraction. The TCR was taken from a man aged 18 to 30 in good health. DNA of the CDR3: TGTGCCAGCAGCTTAGTCGGCGGCCGGTGGGGTGGCAATCAGCCCCAGCATTTT. Amino acids: CASSLVGGRWGGNQPQHF. Filled out from reference TRBV7-2 and TRBJ1-5, the complete variable domain reads GAGVSQSPSNKVTEKGKDVELRCDPISGHTALYWYRQSLGQGLEFLIYFQGNSAPDKSGLPSDRFSAERTGGSVSTLTIQRTQQEDSAVYLCASSLVGGRWGGNQPQHFGDGTRLSIL.